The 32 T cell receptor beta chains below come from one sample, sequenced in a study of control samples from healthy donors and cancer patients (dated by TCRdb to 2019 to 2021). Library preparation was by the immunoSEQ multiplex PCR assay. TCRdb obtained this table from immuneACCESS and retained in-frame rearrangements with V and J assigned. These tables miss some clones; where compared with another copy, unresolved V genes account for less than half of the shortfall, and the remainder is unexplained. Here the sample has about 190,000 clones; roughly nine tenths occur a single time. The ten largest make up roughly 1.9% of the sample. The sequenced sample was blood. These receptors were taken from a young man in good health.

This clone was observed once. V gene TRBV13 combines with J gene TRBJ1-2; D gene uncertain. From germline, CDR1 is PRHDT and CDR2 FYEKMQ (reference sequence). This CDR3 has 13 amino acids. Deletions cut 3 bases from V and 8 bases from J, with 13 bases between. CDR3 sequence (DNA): TGTGCCAGCAGCTTTCTGGGGTTAGGCGGCTACACCTTC. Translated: CASSFLGLGGYTF.

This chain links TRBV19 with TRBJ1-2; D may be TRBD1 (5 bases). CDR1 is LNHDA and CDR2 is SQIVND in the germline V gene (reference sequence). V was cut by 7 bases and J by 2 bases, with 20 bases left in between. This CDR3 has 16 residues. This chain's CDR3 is CASTKPRQGVNYGYTF. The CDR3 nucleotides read TGTGCCAGTACCAAACCTCGTCAGGGAGTCAACTATGGCTACACCTTC.

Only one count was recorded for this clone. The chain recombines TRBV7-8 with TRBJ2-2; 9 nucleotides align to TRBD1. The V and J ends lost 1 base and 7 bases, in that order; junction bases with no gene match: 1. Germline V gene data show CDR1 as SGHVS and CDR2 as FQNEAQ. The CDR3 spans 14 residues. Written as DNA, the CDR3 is TGTGCCAGCAGCTTAGGACAGGGGGGCGGGGAGCTGTTTTTT. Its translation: CASSLGQGGGELFF.

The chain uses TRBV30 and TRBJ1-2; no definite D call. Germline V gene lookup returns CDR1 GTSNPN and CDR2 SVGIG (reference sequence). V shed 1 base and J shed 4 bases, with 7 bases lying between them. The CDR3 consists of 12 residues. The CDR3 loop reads CAWSENSYGYTF. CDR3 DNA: TGTGCCTGGAGTGAGAATTCCTATGGCTACACCTTC. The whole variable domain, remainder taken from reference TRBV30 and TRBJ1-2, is SQTIHQWPATLVQPVGSPLSLECTVEGTSNPNLYWYRQAAGRGLQLLFYSVGIGQISSEVPQNLSASRPQDRQFILSSKKLLLSDSGFYLCAWSENSYGYTFGSGTRLTVV.

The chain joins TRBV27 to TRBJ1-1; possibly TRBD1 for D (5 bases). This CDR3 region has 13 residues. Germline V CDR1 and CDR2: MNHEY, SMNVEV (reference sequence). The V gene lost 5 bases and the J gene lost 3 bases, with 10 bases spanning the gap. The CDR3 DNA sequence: TGTGCCAGCAGTCGAGGGGTTTACACTGAAGCTTTCTTT. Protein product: CASSRGVYTEAFF.

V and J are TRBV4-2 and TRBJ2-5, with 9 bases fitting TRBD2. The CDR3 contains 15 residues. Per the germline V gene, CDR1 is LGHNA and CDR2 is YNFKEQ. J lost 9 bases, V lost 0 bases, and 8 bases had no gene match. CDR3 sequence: CASSQDSSGVLAQYF. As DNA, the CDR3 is TGTGCCAGCAGCCAAGATTCTAGCGGGGTCTTGGCCCAGTACTTC.

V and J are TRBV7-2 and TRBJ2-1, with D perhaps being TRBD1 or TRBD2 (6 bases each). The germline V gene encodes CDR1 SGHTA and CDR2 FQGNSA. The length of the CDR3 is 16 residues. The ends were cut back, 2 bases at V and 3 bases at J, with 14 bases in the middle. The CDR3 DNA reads TGTGCCAGCAGCTTAAACCCGGGGGCTCTCTACAATGAGCAGTTCTTC. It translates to CASSLNPGALYNEQFF.

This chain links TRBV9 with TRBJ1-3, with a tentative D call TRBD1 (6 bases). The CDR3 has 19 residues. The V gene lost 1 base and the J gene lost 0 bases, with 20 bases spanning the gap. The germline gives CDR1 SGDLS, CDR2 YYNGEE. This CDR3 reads CASSVSGQNLAYSGNTIYF. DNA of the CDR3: TGTGCCAGCAGCGTATCCGGACAGAATCTTGCGTACTCTGGAAACACCATATATTTT. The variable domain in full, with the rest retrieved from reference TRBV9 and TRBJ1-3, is DSGVTQTPKHLITATGQRVTLRCSPRSGDLSVYWYQQSLDQGLQFLIQYYNGEERAKGNILERFSAQQFPDLHSELNLSSLELGDSALYFCASSVSGQNLAYSGNTIYFGEGSWLTVV.

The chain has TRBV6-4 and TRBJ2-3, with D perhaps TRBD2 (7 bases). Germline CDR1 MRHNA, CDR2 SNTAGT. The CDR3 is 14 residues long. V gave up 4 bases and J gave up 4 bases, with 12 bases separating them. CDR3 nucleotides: TGTGCCAGCAGTGTAGGGGGGGCCGCAGATACGCAGTATTTT. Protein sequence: CASSVGGAADTQYF.

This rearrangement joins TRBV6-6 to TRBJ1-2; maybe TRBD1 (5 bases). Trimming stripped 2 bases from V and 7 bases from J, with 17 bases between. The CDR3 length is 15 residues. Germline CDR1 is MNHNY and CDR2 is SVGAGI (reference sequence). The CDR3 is CASSYGYSGRSGYTF. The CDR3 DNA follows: TGTGCCAGCAGTTACGGATATTCAGGGAGGAGTGGCTACACCTTC.

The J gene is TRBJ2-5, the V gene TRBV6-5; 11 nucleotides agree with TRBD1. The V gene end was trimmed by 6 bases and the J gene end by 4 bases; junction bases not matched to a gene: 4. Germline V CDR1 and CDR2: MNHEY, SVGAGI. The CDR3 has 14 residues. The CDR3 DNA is TGTGCCAGCAGCAGAGGACAGGGGGCAGAGACCCAGTACTTC. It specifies CASSRGQGAETQYF.

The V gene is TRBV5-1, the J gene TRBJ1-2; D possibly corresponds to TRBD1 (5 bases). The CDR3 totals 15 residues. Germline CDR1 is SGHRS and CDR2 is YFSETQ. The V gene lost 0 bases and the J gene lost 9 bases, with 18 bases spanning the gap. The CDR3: CASSLAMTREGRYTF. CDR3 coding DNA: TGCGCCAGCAGCTTGGCAATGACCAGGGAAGGTCGCTACACCTTC.

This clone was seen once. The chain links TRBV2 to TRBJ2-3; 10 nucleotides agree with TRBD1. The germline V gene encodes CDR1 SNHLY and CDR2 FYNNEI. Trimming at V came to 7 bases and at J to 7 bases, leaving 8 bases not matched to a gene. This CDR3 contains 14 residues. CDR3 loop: CASKPGQGRNTQYF. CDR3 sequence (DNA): TGTGCCAGCAAACCGGGACAGGGGCGAAATACGCAGTATTTT.

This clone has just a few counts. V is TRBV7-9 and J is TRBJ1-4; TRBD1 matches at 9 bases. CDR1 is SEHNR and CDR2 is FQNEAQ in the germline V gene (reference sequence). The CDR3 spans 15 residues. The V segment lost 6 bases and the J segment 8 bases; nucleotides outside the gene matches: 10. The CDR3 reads CASRDRGQGREKLFF. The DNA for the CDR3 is TGTGCCAGCAGAGACAGAGGACAGGGGCGGGAAAAACTGTTTTTT.

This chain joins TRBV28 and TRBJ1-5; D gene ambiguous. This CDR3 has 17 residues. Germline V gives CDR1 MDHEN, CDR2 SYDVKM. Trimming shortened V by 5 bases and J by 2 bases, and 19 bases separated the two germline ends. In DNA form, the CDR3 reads TGTGCCAGCAGTCCCTCCTACCCCAAAAGAGGCAATCAGCCCCAGCATTTT. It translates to CASSPSYPKRGNQPQHF. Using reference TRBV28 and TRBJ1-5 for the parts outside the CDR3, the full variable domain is DVKVTQSSRYLVKRTGEKVFLECVQDMDHENMFWYRQDPGLGLRLIYFSYDVKMKEKGDIPEGYSVSREKKERFSLILESASTNQTSMYLCASSPSYPKRGNQPQHFGDGTRLSIL.

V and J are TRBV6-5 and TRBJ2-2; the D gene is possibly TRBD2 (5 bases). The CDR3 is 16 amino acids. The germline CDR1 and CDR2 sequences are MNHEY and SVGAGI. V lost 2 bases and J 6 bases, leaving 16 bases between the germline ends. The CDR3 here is CASSYRLAYEAGELFF. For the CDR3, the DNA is TGTGCCAGCAGTTACCGGCTAGCATATGAAGCCGGGGAGCTGTTTTTT.

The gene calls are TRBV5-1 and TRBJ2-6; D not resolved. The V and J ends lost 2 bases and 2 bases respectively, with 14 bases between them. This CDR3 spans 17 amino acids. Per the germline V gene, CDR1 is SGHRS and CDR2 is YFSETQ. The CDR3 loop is CASSFVVRTAGANVLTF. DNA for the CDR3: TGCGCCAGCAGCTTCGTCGTCCGAACCGCTGGGGCCAACGTCCTGACTTTC.

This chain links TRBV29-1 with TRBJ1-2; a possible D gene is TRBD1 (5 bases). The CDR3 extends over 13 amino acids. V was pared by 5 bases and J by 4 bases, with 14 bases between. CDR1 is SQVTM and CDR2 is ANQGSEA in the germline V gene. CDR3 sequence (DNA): TGCAGCGTTCGGGGCAGGGAGGGCTATGGCTACACCTTC. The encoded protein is CSVRGREGYGYTF.

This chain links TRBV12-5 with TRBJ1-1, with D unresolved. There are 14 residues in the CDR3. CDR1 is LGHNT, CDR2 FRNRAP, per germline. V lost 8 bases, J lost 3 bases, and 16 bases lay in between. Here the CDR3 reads CASSAPLRDTEAFF. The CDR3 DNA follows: TGTGCTAGTTCCGCCCCCTTGCGGGACACTGAAGCTTTCTTT.

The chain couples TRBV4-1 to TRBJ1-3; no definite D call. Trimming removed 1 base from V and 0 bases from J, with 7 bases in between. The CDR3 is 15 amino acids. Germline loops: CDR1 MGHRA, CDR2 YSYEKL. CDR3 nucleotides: TGCGCCAGCAGCCAAGGCCAGCACTCTGGAAACACCATATATTTT. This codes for CASSQGQHSGNTIYF.

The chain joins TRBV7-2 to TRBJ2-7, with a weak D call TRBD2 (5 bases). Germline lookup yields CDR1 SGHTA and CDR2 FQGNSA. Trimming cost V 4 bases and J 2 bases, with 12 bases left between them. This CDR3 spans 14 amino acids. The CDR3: CASSSGIVPYEQYF. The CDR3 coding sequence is TGTGCCAGCAGCTCCGGGATAGTCCCCTACGAGCAGTACTTC.

Written as DNA, the CDR3 is TGTGCCTGGAACGAAATTCTAATGAACACTGAAGCTTTCTTT. This gives the protein CAWNEILMNTEAFF. The chain is built from TRBV30 and TRBJ1-1; no clear D gene. The germline V gene encodes CDR1 GTSNPN and CDR2 SVGIG (reference sequence). V lost 4 bases to trimming and J lost 0 bases, with 12 bases between them. This CDR3 spans 14 amino acids.

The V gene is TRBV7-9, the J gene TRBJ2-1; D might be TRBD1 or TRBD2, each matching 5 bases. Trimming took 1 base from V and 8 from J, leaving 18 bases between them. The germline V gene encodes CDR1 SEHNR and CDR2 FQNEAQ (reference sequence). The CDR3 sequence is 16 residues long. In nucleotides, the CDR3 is TGTGCCAGCAGCTTAGTCCCAGGGACCGTAGAGGATGAGCAGTTCTTC. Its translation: CASSLVPGTVEDEQFF.

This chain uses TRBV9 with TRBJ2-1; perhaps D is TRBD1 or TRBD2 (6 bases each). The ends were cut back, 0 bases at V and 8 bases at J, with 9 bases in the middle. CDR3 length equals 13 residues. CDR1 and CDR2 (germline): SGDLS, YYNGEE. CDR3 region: CASSVVGGHEQFF. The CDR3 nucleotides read TGTGCCAGCAGCGTAGTCGGGGGCCATGAGCAGTTCTTC.

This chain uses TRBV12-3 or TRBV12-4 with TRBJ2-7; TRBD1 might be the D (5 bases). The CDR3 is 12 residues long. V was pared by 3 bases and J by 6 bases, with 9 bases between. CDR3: CASSFQGLEQYF. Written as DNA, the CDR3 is TGTGCCAGCAGTTTCCAGGGCCTCGAGCAGTACTTC.

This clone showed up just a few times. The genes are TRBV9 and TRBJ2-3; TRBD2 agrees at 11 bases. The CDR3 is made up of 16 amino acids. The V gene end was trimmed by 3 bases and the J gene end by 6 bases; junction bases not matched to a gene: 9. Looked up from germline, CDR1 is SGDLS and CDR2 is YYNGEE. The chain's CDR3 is CASSDASGGFGDTQYF. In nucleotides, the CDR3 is TGTGCCAGCAGCGACGCTAGCGGGGGGTTTGGGGATACGCAGTATTTT. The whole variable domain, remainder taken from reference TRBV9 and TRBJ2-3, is DSGVTQTPKHLITATGQRVTLRCSPRSGDLSVYWYQQSLDQGLQFLIQYYNGEERAKGNILERFSAQQFPDLHSELNLSSLELGDSALYFCASSDASGGFGDTQYFGPGTRLTVL.

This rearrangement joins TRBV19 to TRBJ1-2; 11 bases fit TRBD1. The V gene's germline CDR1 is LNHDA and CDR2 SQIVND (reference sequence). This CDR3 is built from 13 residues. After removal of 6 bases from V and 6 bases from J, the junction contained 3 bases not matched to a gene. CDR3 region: CASRGQGGHGYTF. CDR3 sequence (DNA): TGTGCCAGTAGGGGACAGGGGGGTCATGGCTACACCTTC.

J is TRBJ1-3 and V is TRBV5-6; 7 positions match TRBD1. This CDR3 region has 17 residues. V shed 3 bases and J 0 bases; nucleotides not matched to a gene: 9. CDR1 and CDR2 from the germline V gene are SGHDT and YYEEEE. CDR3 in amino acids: CASSSGTDQYSGNTIYF. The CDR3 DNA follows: TGTGCCAGCAGCTCTGGGACAGACCAGTACTCTGGAAACACCATATATTTT.

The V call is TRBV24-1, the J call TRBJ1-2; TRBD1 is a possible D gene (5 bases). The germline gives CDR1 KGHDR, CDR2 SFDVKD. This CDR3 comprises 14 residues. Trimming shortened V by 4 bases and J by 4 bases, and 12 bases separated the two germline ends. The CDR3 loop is CATSDPGDRYGYTF. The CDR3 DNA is TGTGCCACCAGTGACCCTGGGGACCGCTATGGCTACACCTTC.

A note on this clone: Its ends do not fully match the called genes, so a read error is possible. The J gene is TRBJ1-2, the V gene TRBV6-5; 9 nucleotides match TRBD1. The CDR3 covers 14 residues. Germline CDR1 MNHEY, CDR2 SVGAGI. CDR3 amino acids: CASGDRAHNFGYTF. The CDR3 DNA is TGTGCCAGCGGGGACAGGGCGCATAACTTTGGCTACACCTTC.

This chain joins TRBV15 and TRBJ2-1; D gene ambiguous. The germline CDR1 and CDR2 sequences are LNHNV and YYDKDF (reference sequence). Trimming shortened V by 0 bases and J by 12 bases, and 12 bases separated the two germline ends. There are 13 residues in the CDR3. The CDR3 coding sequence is TGTGCCACCAGCAGAGATGGACGGCGTCTGCAGTTCTTC. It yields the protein CATSRDGRRLQFF.

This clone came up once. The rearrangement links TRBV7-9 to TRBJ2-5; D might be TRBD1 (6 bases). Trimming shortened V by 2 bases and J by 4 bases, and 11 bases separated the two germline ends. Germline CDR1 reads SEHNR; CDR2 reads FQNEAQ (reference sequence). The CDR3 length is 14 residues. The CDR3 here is CASSLYGRGETQYF. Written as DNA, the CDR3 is TGTGCCAGCAGCTTATACGGCAGGGGAGAGACCCAGTACTTC.